A single sample gave rise to the 25 T cell receptor beta chains below, sequenced in a study of T-cell reconstitution after alpha-beta-depleted transplantation in children. Preparation of the TCRbeta library was carried out with unique molecular identifiers. Using its own MiXCR run on the PCR reads, TCRdb lists one record per CDR3 protein. The data show over 400,000 distinct CDR3 sequences, around 12% seen once. The material was PBMCs from the stem cell graft donor, obtained from the stem cell graft. These receptors originate from a human donor who donated a stem cell graft to a child with combined immunodeficiency.

In its sample, this clonotype was seen a few times. The chain carries TRBV10-3 and TRBJ1-2; 9 positions match TRBD1. CDR1 and CDR2 (germline): ENHRY, SYGVKD. The V gene end was trimmed by 9 bases and the J gene end by 4 bases; junction bases not matched to a gene: 6. The CDR3 contains 13 residues. DNA for the CDR3: TGTGCCATGTCCCGGGACAGGGCCTATGGCTACACCTTC. Translating it yields CAMSRDRAYGYTF.

V is TRBV12-3 or TRBV12-4 and J is TRBJ2-5; 8 nucleotides align to TRBD1. The CDR3 runs 14 residues. With V trimmed by 5 bases and J by 5 bases, 7 bases remained unmatched. In nucleotides, the CDR3 is TGTGCCAGCAGTAAGGACAGGGCCCACGAGACCCAGTACTTC. Encoded protein: CASSKDRAHETQYF.

This clonotype has a count of ten or more. The V and J genes are TRBV12-3 or TRBV12-4 and TRBJ2-7, with unresolved D. The CDR3 extends over 12 amino acids. Trimming left V 3 bases short and J 6 bases short, with 9 bases between. CDR3 residues: CASSLQEGEQYF. The CDR3 DNA is TGTGCCAGCAGTTTGCAGGAAGGCGAGCAGTACTTC.

This clonotype occurred many times. V gene TRBV12-3 or TRBV12-4 combines with J gene TRBJ2-7; TRBD1 might be the D (6 bases). The V gene lost 8 bases and the J gene lost 5 bases, with 19 bases spanning the gap. This CDR3 is 14 amino acids long. This chain's CDR3 is CASAHPQGINEQYF. The DNA of the CDR3 is TGTGCCAGCGCCCACCCACAGGGTATTAACGAGCAGTACTTC.

The CDR3 DNA reads as TGTGCCAGCAGTTACTCTATAGGCGGAGGGGAGCAGTACTTC. Its protein is CASSYSIGGGEQYF. This chain links TRBV6-2 or TRBV6-3 with TRBJ2-7; possibly TRBD2 for D (6 bases). The CDR3 has 14 amino acids. V shed 0 bases and J shed 7 bases, with 13 bases lying between them. Per germline, CDR1 MNHEY and CDR2 SVGEGT.

This clonotype was detected only a few times. The CDR3 loop is CASSQGPGGTYEQYF. DNA for the CDR3: TGTGCCAGCAGCCAAGGTCCGGGGGGGACCTACGAGCAGTACTTC. The chain combines TRBV3-1 with TRBJ2-7; 8 positions agree with TRBD2. The CDR3 is 15 residues long. Germline loops: CDR1 LGHDT, CDR2 YNNKEL (reference sequence). Germline trimming cut 1 base from V and 2 bases from J; bases unmatched to any gene: 4.

This clonotype was observed at least ten times. The rearrangement joins TRBV28 to TRBJ1-4; D ambiguous. This CDR3 spans 14 amino acids. Germline CDR1 and CDR2: MDHEN and SYDVKM. Trimming took off 5 bases at V and 7 bases at J, with 14 bases between the two ends. The CDR3 is CASSLPPVGEKLFF. CDR3 coding DNA: TGTGCCAGCAGTCTCCCTCCCGTGGGTGAAAAACTGTTTTTT. The variable domain in full, with the rest retrieved from reference TRBV28 and TRBJ1-4, is DVKVTQSSRYLVKRTGEKVFLECVQDMDHENMFWYRQDPGLGLRLIYFSYDVKMKEKGDIPEGYSVSREKKERFSLILESASTNQTSMYLCASSLPPVGEKLFFGSGTQLSVL.

This chain connects TRBV29-1 to TRBJ2-3; D might be TRBD2 (5 bases). CDR3 size: 12 residues. Trimming removed 4 bases from V and 6 bases from J, with 11 bases in between. Germline lookup yields CDR1 SQVTM and CDR2 ANQGSEA. CDR3 amino acids: CSVVERADTQYF. For the CDR3, the DNA is TGCAGCGTTGTTGAGAGGGCCGATACGCAGTATTTT.

This clonotype was detected a few times. The chain carries TRBV20-1 and TRBJ2-7; D unresolved. The length of the CDR3 is 13 residues. Germline V gene lookup returns CDR1 DFQATT and CDR2 SNEGSKA (reference sequence). V was pared by 5 bases and J by 1 base, with 12 bases between. The CDR3 region is CSAPFTDSYEQYF. The CDR3 nucleotides are TGCAGTGCTCCTTTCACAGATTCCTACGAGCAGTACTTC.

This clonotype was observed a few times. This chain uses TRBV18 with TRBJ2-1; D is possibly TRBD1 or TRBD2 (6 bases each). The CDR3 contains 16 residues. Germline CDR1 KGHSH, CDR2 LQKENI. V shed 2 bases and J shed 1 base, with 12 bases lying between them. The CDR3 sequence: CASSPRGALSYNEQFF. Written as DNA, the CDR3 is TGTGCCAGCTCACCAAGGGGGGCCCTATCCTACAATGAGCAGTTCTTC.

This chain connects TRBV11-1 to TRBJ2-2; tentative D call: TRBD2 (5 bases). CDR3 length: 16 amino acids. Trimming pared 5 bases from V and 2 bases from J, leaving 15 bases between. Germline V gene data show CDR1 as SGHAT and CDR2 as FQDESV (reference sequence). Here the CDR3 reads CASSMLGLLNTGELFF. DNA of the CDR3: TGTGCCAGCAGCATGCTTGGACTTTTAAACACCGGGGAGCTGTTTTTT.

The chain carries TRBV30 and TRBJ1-2; the D gene is possibly TRBD1 (6 bases). V was clipped by 1 base and J by 4 bases, with 10 bases between them. Germline V gives CDR1 GTSNPN, CDR2 SVGIG (reference sequence). CDR3 size: 13 residues. CDR3 in amino acids: CAWSDYRVYGYTF. DNA for the CDR3: TGTGCCTGGAGTGATTACAGGGTCTATGGCTACACCTTC.

This clonotype was recorded at least ten times. The gene calls are TRBV12-3 or TRBV12-4 and TRBJ2-7, with D maybe TRBD2 (6 bases). This CDR3 has 13 amino acids. Trimming took 3 bases from V and 5 from J, leaving 11 bases between them. CDR3 sequence: CASSFLGGDEQYF. The CDR3 region has the DNA TGTGCCAGCAGTTTTCTGGGGGGAGACGAGCAGTACTTC.

There are many counts of this clonotype. This rearrangement joins TRBV29-1 to TRBJ2-3; 9 bases are shared with TRBD2. With 3 bases clipped from V and 0 bases from J, the junction kept 1 base outside the gene matches. CDR3 length equals 14 residues. Germline V gives CDR1 SQVTM, CDR2 ANQGSEA. CDR3 region: CSVDTSGSTDTQYF. The CDR3, as DNA: TGCAGCGTTGATACTAGCGGGAGCACAGATACGCAGTATTTT.

This clonotype was recorded a few times. The chain combines TRBV12-3 or TRBV12-4 with TRBJ2-1; possibly TRBD1 for D (6 bases). This CDR3 has 15 amino acids. V was clipped by 3 bases and J by 10 bases, with 19 bases between them. The CDR3 loop reads CASSLDSLLSPEQFF. CDR3 DNA sequence: TGTGCCAGCAGTTTGGACAGCCTCTTGTCCCCCGAGCAGTTCTTC.

The V and J genes are TRBV4-3 and TRBJ1-2, with TRBD1 matching 8 bases. Trimming removed 0 bases from V and 7 bases from J; junction bases left unmatched: 7. Germline assignment: CDR1 LGHNA and CDR2 YSLEER. The CDR3 extends over 15 amino acids. The DNA of the CDR3 is TGCGCCAGCAGCCAAGATTACAGGGGGGCGGGTGGCTACACCTTC. Translated: CASSQDYRGAGGYTF.

This sequence joins TRBV7-7 and TRBJ2-7, with D uncertain. This CDR3 region has 13 residues. V was clipped by 5 bases and J by 2 bases, with 10 bases between them. In germline, CDR1 is SSHAT, CDR2 FNYEAQ (reference sequence). The CDR3 here is CASSPGDPYEQYF. For the CDR3, the DNA is TGTGCCAGCAGCCCCGGAGACCCCTACGAGCAGTACTTC.

V gene TRBV6-2 or TRBV6-3 combines with J gene TRBJ2-1; tentatively, D is TRBD2 (6 bases). Germline V gene lookup returns CDR1 MNHEY and CDR2 SVGEGT. Trimming shortened V by 2 bases and J by 10 bases, and 12 bases separated the two germline ends. The CDR3 length is 13 residues. CDR3 sequence (DNA): TGTGCCAGCAGTTACACCCGGGACTTAGAGCAGTTCTTC. Translation gives CASSYTRDLEQFF.

V and J are TRBV12-3 or TRBV12-4 and TRBJ2-7, with 7 nucleotides matching TRBD2. The junction had 10 bases not matched to a gene; V was cut back by 1 base and J by 4 bases. CDR3 size: 16 residues. The CDR3 sequence: CASSLGGRGRTYEQYF. The CDR3, as DNA: TGTGCCAGCAGTTTAGGGGGTCGCGGGAGAACTTACGAGCAGTACTTC.

This clonotype showed up just a few times. The rearrangement uses TRBV7-2 and TRBJ2-1; D gene unclear. This CDR3 comprises 14 residues. The germline gives CDR1 SGHTA, CDR2 FQGNSA. The ends were cut back, 4 bases at V and 4 bases at J, with 11 bases in the middle. This CDR3 is CASSYETRYNEQFF. DNA for the CDR3: TGTGCCAGCAGCTACGAGACCAGGTACAATGAGCAGTTCTTC.

V and J are TRBV7-9 and TRBJ2-3, with D possibly being TRBD1 (6 bases). The V and J ends lost 4 bases and 1 base respectively, with 15 bases between them. The length of the CDR3 is 16 residues. CDR1 is SEHNR and CDR2 is FQNEAQ in the germline V gene (reference sequence). The CDR3 region is CASSSDRDTRTDTQYF. Here the CDR3 DNA reads TGTGCCAGCAGCTCCGACCGGGACACCCGCACAGATACGCAGTATTTT.

This clonotype came up many times. This sequence joins TRBV4-3 and TRBJ2-7; D unresolved. Trimming cost V 2 bases and J 4 bases, with 9 bases left between them. The CDR3 length is 13 residues. Germline V gene data show CDR1 as LGHNA and CDR2 as YSLEER. CDR3 sequence (DNA): TGCGCCAGCAGCCAAACGGTCGGTTACGAGCAGTACTTC. Translation gives CASSQTVGYEQYF.

The CDR3 coding sequence is TGTGCCAGCAGCCGCGGGCCTTTCCGGGAGCTGTTTTTT. Its translation: CASSRGPFRELFF. The chain recombines TRBV21-1 with TRBJ2-2; the table names TRBD2, a call not compared with the DNA. TRBV21-1 is a listed pseudogene. This CDR3 is 13 amino acids long.

Here the CDR3 DNA reads TGTGCCAGCAGTTACGGGGCGGGAGCCAACACAGATACGCAGTATTTT. Its translation: CASSYGAGANTDTQYF. The genes are TRBV6-5 and TRBJ2-3, with 7 bases identical to TRBD2. The CDR3 runs to 16 residues. Germline CDR1 and CDR2: MNHEY and SVGAGI. Trimming removed 2 bases from V and 2 bases from J; junction bases left unmatched: 7.

Only a few counts were recorded for this clonotype. This sequence joins TRBV5-6 and TRBJ2-3; D may correspond to TRBD1 or TRBD2 (5 bases each). V dropped 6 bases and J dropped 0 bases, with 11 bases sitting between them. The CDR3 is made up of 14 amino acids. Per the germline V gene, CDR1 is SGHDT and CDR2 is YYEEEE. CDR3 loop: CASTGTPSTDTQYF. The CDR3 coding sequence is TGTGCCAGCACCGGGACCCCTAGCACAGATACGCAGTATTTT.